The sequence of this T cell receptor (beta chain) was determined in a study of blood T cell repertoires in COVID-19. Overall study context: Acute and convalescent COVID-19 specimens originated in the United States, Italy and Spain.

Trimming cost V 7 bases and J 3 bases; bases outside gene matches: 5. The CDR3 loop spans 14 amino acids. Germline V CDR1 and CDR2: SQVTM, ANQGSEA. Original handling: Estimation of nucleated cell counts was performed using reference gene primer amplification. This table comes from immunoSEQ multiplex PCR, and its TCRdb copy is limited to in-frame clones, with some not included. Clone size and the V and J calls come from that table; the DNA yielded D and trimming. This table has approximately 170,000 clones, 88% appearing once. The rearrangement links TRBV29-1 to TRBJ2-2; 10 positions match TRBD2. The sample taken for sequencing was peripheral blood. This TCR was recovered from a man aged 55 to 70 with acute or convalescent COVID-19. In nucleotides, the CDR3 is TGCAGCGCCCGGACTAGCGGAGACACCGGGGAGCTGTTTTTT. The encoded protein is CSARTSGDTGELFF.